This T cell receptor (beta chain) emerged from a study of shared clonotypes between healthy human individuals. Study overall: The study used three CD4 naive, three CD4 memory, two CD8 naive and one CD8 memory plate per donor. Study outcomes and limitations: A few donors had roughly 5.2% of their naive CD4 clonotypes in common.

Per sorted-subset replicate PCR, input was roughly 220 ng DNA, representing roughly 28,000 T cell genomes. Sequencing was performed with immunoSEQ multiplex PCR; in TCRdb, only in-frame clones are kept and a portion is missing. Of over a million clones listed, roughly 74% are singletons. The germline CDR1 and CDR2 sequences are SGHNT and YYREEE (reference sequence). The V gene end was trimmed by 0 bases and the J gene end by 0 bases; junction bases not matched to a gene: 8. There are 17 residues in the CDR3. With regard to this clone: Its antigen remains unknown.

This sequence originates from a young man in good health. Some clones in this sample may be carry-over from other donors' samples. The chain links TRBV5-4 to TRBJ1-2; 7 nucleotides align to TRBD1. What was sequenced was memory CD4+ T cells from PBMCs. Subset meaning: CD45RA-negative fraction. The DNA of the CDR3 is TGTGCCAGCAGCTTGGGGACAGGCCCGTCAGCTAACTATGGCTACACCTTC. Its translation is CASSLGTGPSANYGYTF.